This TCR beta chain stems from a study of T cell responses to AZD1222 COVID-19 vaccine (dated by TCRdb to the early 2020s). Background on the whole study: A total of about 230 trial participants underwent TCR sequencing, of whom about 200 received two doses of AZD1222 and roughly 25 received two doses of the MenACWY control vaccine. Trial participants were enrolled into age subgroups of 18-55, 56-69 and 70-plus years, which contained approximately 150, 28 and 58 TCR-sequenced participants, respectively. The research as a whole found: In the small 56-69-year group, the increase in depth fell short of significance, most likely because of low power. Conclusions about previously exposed vaccinees were limited because only 6 or 7 AZD1222 recipients were SARS-CoV-2 seropositive at baseline. After two AZD1222 doses, both the breadth and the depth of spike-specific TCRs were significantly higher than at day 0 and than in MenACWY recipients. Because no day 14 peak-response samples were available, repertoires were characterized only after the peak T cell response. Vaccine-associated CD4 TCRs spanned the whole spike protein, with dominant responses in regions 160-218 and 743-854. Participants were mostly white British and included more females than males, and it was suggested by the authors that clonal diversity may have been underestimated. Epitopes outside the regions mutated in the B.1.351 and B.1.1.7 variants were reportedly recognized by nearly half of the unique spike-specific TCRs.

Reading the label with the study, this specimen's time point is: about 28 days (+/-7) after the second vaccine dose. Because spike-specific TCR depth and breadth did not differ between the two schedules, AZD1222 recipients who got a second dose at roughly 4 weeks were pooled with those who got a second dose at roughly 12 weeks. The vaccinee samples were drawn from two UK trials, COV001 and COV002, one of which was a single-blind randomized controlled phase 2/3 trial testing AZD1222 (ChAdOx1 nCoV-19) in healthy adults. For TCRbeta chain sequencing, PBMC samples were collected from trial participants at day 0 and at day 28 after the second dose. The CDR3 regions of human TCRbeta chains were analyzed by immunosequencing. Under the source paper's analysis protocol: Repertoire TCRs were matched against a reference library of SARS-CoV-2-specific TCRs generated with the MIRA antigen-specificity platform. Breadth was defined as the fraction of unique TCRs that were SARS-CoV-2-associated, and depth was defined as the fraction of total T cells that were SARS-CoV-2-associated. Each spike-specific TCR was assigned to its reactive spike region and to a CD4 or CD8 class using the MIRA data. Log10-transformed breadth and depth values were compared by one-way ANOVA with Sidak's multiple comparisons tests. TCRdb re-hosts the immuneACCESS table, in-frame sequences only. Its copies lack some clones; in the studies checked, an unresolved V gene accounts for under half of them, and the cause for the rest is not known. V and J calls and clone size are those listed in that table; D and trimming were worked out from the DNA. This sample comprises roughly 200,000 clones, more than 85% of them detected only once. Approximately 1.7% of the sample goes to the ten largest clones.

Note on this clone: The target of this receptor is not known. No much larger clone is present one base from it, and per-base qualities are unavailable.

The germline V gene supplies CDR1 SGHTA and CDR2 FQGNSA. Germline trimming amounts to 5 bases on V and 2 bases on J, with 6 as the count of junction bases outside the gene matches. From the cysteine up to the phenylalanine, the CDR3 has a length of 14 residues. The only DNA kept is the CDR3, 42 bases in frame from the first base. This clonotype originated in an adult who received the AZD1222 COVID-19 vaccine. The rearranged segments are TRBV7-2 and TRBJ2-7; TRBD1 agrees with 7 junctional bases. Source: peripheral blood, taken 28 days after the second AZD1222 dose. The DNA reads as follows: TGTGCCAGCAGCCAAGGACAGGTGCCCTACGAGCAGTACTTC. This gives the protein CASSQGQVPYEQYF. The full variable domain, with segments outside the CDR3 supplied by the reference TRBV7-2 and TRBJ2-7 proteins, appears as GAGVSQSPSNKVTEKGKDVELRCDPISGHTALYWYRQSLGQGLEFLIYFQGNSAPDKSGLPSDRFSAERTGGSVSTLTIQRTQQEDSAVYLCASSQGQVPYEQYFGPGTRLTVT.